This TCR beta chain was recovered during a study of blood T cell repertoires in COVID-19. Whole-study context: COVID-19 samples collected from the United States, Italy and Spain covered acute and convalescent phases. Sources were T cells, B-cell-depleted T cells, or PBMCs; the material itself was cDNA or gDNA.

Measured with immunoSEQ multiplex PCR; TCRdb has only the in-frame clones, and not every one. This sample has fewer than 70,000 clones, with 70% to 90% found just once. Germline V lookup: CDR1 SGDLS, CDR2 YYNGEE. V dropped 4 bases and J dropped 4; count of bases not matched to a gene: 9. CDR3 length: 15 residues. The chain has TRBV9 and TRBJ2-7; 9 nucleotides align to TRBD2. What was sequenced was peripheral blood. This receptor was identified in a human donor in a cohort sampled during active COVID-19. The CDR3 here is CASSPTGLASYEQYF. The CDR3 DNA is TGTGCCAGCAGCCCGACGGGACTAGCATCATACGAGCAGTACTTC.